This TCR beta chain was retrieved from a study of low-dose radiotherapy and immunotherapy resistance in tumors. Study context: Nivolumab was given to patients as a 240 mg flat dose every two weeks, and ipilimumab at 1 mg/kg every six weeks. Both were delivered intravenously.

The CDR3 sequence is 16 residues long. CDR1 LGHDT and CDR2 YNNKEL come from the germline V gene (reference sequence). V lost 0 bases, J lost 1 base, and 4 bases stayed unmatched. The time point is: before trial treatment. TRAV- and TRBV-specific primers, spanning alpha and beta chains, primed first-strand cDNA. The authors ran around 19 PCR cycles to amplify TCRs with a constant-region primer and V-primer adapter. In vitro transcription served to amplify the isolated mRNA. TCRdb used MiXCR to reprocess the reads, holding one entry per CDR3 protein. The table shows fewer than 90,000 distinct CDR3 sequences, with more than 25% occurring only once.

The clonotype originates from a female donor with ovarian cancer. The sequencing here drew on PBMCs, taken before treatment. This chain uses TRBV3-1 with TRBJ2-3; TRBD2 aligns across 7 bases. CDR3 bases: TGTGCCAGCAGCCAAGACGTGGCGGGAGGCACAGATACGCAGTATTTT. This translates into CASSQDVAGGTDTQYF.